A single T cell receptor (beta chain) is shown here with its context. The antigen remains undetermined. The assay was immunoSEQ multiplex PCR, and TCRdb's table has in-frame clones only and misses some. The profile shows tens of thousands of clones, around 84% of them singletons. These data belong to a study of T cell responses to AZD1222 COVID-19 vaccine. Germline V gene data show CDR1 as SQVTM and CDR2 as ANQGSEA. V shed 6 bases and J 5 bases; nucleotides not matched to a gene: 8. This CDR3 comprises 13 residues. Study observations and caveats: Spike-specific TCR breadth and depth grew following two AZD1222 doses. At 160-218 and 743-854, vaccine-associated CD4 TCRs were dominant, and they spanned spike. Only a handful of AZD1222 recipients, roughly six in all, had baseline seropositivity.

Source: peripheral blood, taken on day 0 of AZD1222 vaccination. This sequence originates from an adult in good health. The chain carries TRBV29-1 and TRBJ1-1; 8 bases align to TRBD1. CDR3 region: CSVTDRARTEAFF. DNA of the CDR3: TGCAGCGTCACGGACAGGGCGAGGACTGAAGCTTTCTTT. The full variable domain, with the rest looked up from reference TRBV29-1 and TRBJ1-1, is SAVISQKPSRDICQRGTSLTIQCQVDSQVTMMFWYRQQPGQSLTLIATANQGSEATYESGFVIDKFPISRPNLTFSTLTVSNMSPEDSSIYLCSVTDRARTEAFFGQGTRLTVV.